These 27 T cell receptor beta chains originate from one sample sequenced in a study of blood T cell repertoires in COVID-19. TCRdb's table, derived via immunoSEQ multiplex PCR, lists solely in-frame clones and lacks some. This sample has roughly 38,000 clones, with roughly 92% found just once. The sample comprised peripheral blood. These receptors all come from a man aged 45-60 years with active COVID-19.

The V gene is TRBV5-1, the J gene TRBJ2-2; 7 nucleotides line up with TRBD1. The J segment lost 4 bases and the V segment lost 4 bases, leaving 4 bases of the junction unmatched. The germline CDR1 and CDR2 sequences are SGHRS and YFSETQ. The CDR3 totals 14 residues. The CDR3 sequence is CASSLQGFTGELFF. The CDR3 DNA is TGCGCCAGCAGCCTACAGGGGTTCACCGGGGAGCTGTTTTTT. Combining the CDR3 with reference TRBV5-1 and TRBJ2-2 gives the whole variable domain KAGVTQTPRYLIKTRGQQVTLSCSPISGHRSVSWYQQTPGQGLQFLFEYFSETQRNKGNFPGRFSGRQFSNSRSEMNVSTLELGDSALYLCASSLQGFTGELFFGEGSRLTVL.

The V and J genes are TRBV9 and TRBJ2-5, with D possibly being TRBD2 (5 bases). CDR1 is SGDLS, CDR2 YYNGEE, per germline. Between the trimmed V and J ends, which lost 3 bases and 5 bases, there was a span of 11 bases. The CDR3 totals 13 residues. The DNA for the CDR3 is TGTGCCAGCAGCGCGAGGGCGTCCGAGACCCAGTACTTC. Translation: CASSARASETQYF.

The rearrangement links TRBV19 to TRBJ1-1; 8 bases fit TRBD1. The CDR3 length is 16 residues. With V trimmed by 5 bases and J by 0 bases, 8 bases remained unmatched. Germline V CDR1 and CDR2: LNHDA, SQIVND (reference sequence). This CDR3 is CASSGGRGRLNTEAFF. CDR3 nucleotides: TGTGCCAGTAGTGGGGGCAGGGGGCGTTTGAACACTGAAGCTTTCTTT.

This rearrangement joins TRBV6-5 to TRBJ2-1, with 14 bases identical to TRBD2. The CDR3 is 16 residues long. Germline-derived CDR1 and CDR2 are MNHEY and SVGAGI. Unmatched junction bases numbered 3, after V lost 0 bases and J lost 8 bases. The CDR3 DNA reads as TGTGCCAGCAGTTACTCTGGGACTAGCGGGAGTGATGAGCAGTTCTTC. This sequence encodes CASSYSGTSGSDEQFF.

The chain joins TRBV7-8 to TRBJ1-1, with a weak D call TRBD1 (6 bases). V lost 10 bases, J lost 7 bases, and 19 bases lay in between. This CDR3 has 13 residues. The germline V gene has CDR1 SGHVS and CDR2 FQNEAQ. The CDR3 region is CATRGQGPGEAFF. The CDR3 coding sequence is TGTGCCACCAGGGGTCAGGGGCCGGGTGAAGCTTTCTTT.

The rearrangement links TRBV5-4 to TRBJ2-2; 7 bases agree with TRBD2. The CDR3 length is 16 residues. The J segment lost 1 base and the V segment lost 0 bases, leaving 3 bases of the junction unmatched. Germline assignment: CDR1 SGHNT and CDR2 YYREEE (reference sequence). This CDR3 is CASSLASSGNTGELFF. The CDR3 DNA is TGTGCCAGCAGCTTGGCCTCTAGCGGGAACACCGGGGAGCTGTTTTTT.

This rearrangement joins TRBV6-1 to TRBJ2-7; 8 positions agree with TRBD2. CDR3 length equals 14 residues. CDR1 and CDR2 from the germline V gene are MNHNS and SASEGT. V was clipped by 3 bases and J by 4 bases; unmatched bases: 5. CDR3 DNA sequence: TGTGCCAGCAGTGACCTAGCGGGTGCTTACGAGCAGTACTTC. Translation: CASSDLAGAYEQYF.

The V gene is TRBV5-1, the J gene TRBJ1-1; D unclear. This CDR3 contains 13 residues. Germline V gene data show CDR1 as SGHRS and CDR2 as YFSETQ. Trimming removed 0 bases at V and 2 bases at J, with 5 bases between. DNA of the CDR3: TGCGCCAGCAGCTTGGGAGCAAACACTGAAGCTTTCTTT. As protein: CASSLGANTEAFF.

This chain joins TRBV9 and TRBJ2-1; D gene uncertain. Germline lookup yields CDR1 SGDLS and CDR2 YYNGEE. Trimming shortened V by 4 bases and J by 7 bases, and 27 bases separated the two germline ends. CDR3 length: 18 residues. CDR3 sequence: CASSPRPPESRSGNEQFF. CDR3 bases: TGTGCCAGCAGCCCCAGACCCCCCGAGTCGCGGTCTGGGAATGAGCAGTTCTTC.

The chain is built from TRBV2 and TRBJ2-7, with D uncertain. Germline CDR1 and CDR2: SNHLY and FYNNEI. The germline V and J ends were trimmed by 0 bases and 6 bases, with 9 bases remaining between them. CDR3 size: 13 residues. The CDR3 protein is CASSEAWAGEQYF. The CDR3 nucleotides read TGTGCCAGCAGTGAAGCTTGGGCAGGCGAGCAGTACTTC.

The chain combines TRBV5-5 with TRBJ1-4; D may be TRBD1 (5 bases). Germline V gene data show CDR1 as SGHKS and CDR2 as YYEKEE (reference sequence). Trimming removed 7 bases at V and 0 bases at J, with 13 bases between. The CDR3 contains 15 residues. The CDR3 reads CASSGGLTTNEKLFF. In DNA, the CDR3 is TGTGCCAGCTCCGGGGGGTTGACAACTAATGAAAAACTGTTTTTT.

This chain uses TRBV6-5 with TRBJ2-7; 12 bases line up with TRBD2. The CDR3 extends over 13 amino acids. The trim removed 6 bases at V and 5 bases at J, leaving 2 bases unmatched. The germline gives CDR1 MNHEY, CDR2 SVGAGI. Written as DNA, the CDR3 is TGTGCCAGCAGCAGGACTAGCGGGGACGAGCAGTACTTC. Its translation is CASSRTSGDEQYF.

The chain links TRBV6-4 to TRBJ2-3, with 8 positions matching TRBD1. Germline CDR1 MRHNA, CDR2 SNTAGT. The CDR3 runs 15 residues. The V segment lost 0 bases and the J segment 6 bases; nucleotides outside the gene matches: 5. The CDR3: CASSDSSGGADTQYF. Here the CDR3 DNA reads TGTGCCAGCAGTGACTCCTCAGGGGGCGCCGATACGCAGTATTTT.

The V call is TRBV5-4, the J call TRBJ1-2, with D perhaps TRBD1 (5 bases). Germline V gives CDR1 SGHNT, CDR2 YYREEE (reference sequence). The CDR3 loop spans 16 amino acids. V was trimmed by 0 bases and J by 3 bases, leaving 15 bases between them. CDR3 DNA sequence: TGTGCCAGCAGCTTGGAGGGGATCCTTGCTCACTATGGCTACACCTTC. Translation gives CASSLEGILAHYGYTF.

The chain joins TRBV5-5 to TRBJ2-7; weak D call: TRBD2 (5 bases). This CDR3 is built from 16 residues. Germline V gene lookup returns CDR1 SGHKS and CDR2 YYEKEE (reference sequence). The ends were cut back, 0 bases at V and 3 bases at J, with 16 bases in the middle. The CDR3 bases are TGTGCCAGCAGCTTGGATCCCGCTGGACTGCACTACGAGCAGTACTTC. Protein product: CASSLDPAGLHYEQYF.

J is TRBJ2-7 and V is TRBV11-3; D might be TRBD1 (5 bases). The germline V gene encodes CDR1 SGHNT and CDR2 YENEEA. The CDR3 spans 13 residues. V shed 4 bases and J shed 2 bases, with 9 bases lying between them. DNA of the CDR3: TGTGCCAGCAGCTGGGGCGTAGCCTACGAGCAGTACTTC. Its protein is CASSWGVAYEQYF.

The chain combines TRBV15 with TRBJ1-5; D is unclear. The CDR3 sequence is 13 residues long. V was cut by 1 base and J by 5 bases, with 6 bases left in between. Per germline, CDR1 LNHNV and CDR2 YYDKDF (reference sequence). CDR3 DNA: TGTGCCACCAGCAGAGGTCGAGATCAGCCCCAGCATTTT. This codes for CATSRGRDQPQHF.

Here the CDR3 DNA reads TGCGCCAGCAGCCAAGATGGAGGGGCCCCTGATACGCAGTATTTT. Residues: CASSQDGGAPDTQYF. This chain joins TRBV4-3 and TRBJ2-3; weak D call: TRBD2 (6 bases). The length of the CDR3 is 15 residues. Germline V gene data show CDR1 as LGHNA and CDR2 as YSLEER. Trimming removed 0 bases at V and 6 bases at J, with 13 bases between.

This sequence joins TRBV29-1 and TRBJ1-2, with 8 positions matching TRBD1. This CDR3 spans 16 amino acids. V was clipped by 6 bases and J by 4 bases; unmatched bases: 16. The germline CDR1 and CDR2 sequences are SQVTM and ANQGSEA. Written as DNA, the CDR3 is TGCAGCGTCGGACAGGGAGCTTCAAGAGGCTCCTATGGCTACACCTTC. Translated: CSVGQGASRGSYGYTF.

The V and J genes are TRBV10-3 and TRBJ2-5; TRBD2 matches at 9 bases. Looked up from germline, CDR1 is ENHRY and CDR2 is SYGVKD. J lost 2 bases, V lost 5 bases, and 9 bases had no gene match. This CDR3 region has 16 residues. This chain's CDR3 is CAISTTLAGRQETQYF. The CDR3 region has the DNA TGTGCCATCAGTACCACACTAGCGGGCCGGCAAGAGACCCAGTACTTC.

A single count supports this clone. The chain carries TRBV10-1 and TRBJ2-1; the match to TRBD1 covers 9 bases. Germline V CDR1 and CDR2: WNHNN, SYGVQD (reference sequence). The CDR3 length is 14 residues. Trimming took 8 bases from V and 6 from J; bases not matched to a gene: 8. The CDR3 nucleotides are TGCGCCAGCTCCACCGGGACAGGGAGCAATGAGCAGTTCTTC. It specifies CASSTGTGSNEQFF.

The J gene is TRBJ2-2, the V gene TRBV9; D is perhaps TRBD1 (6 bases). V lost 0 bases to trimming and J lost 6 bases, with 9 bases between them. Germline V gives CDR1 SGDLS, CDR2 YYNGEE. The CDR3 has 14 residues. CDR3 DNA sequence: TGTGCCAGCAGCGTAGAGGGGGACCCCGGGGAGCTGTTTTTT. Its translation is CASSVEGDPGELFF.

The rearrangement uses TRBV5-5 and TRBJ2-1; D might be TRBD2 (6 bases). The CDR3 runs to 17 residues. The germline V gene encodes CDR1 SGHKS and CDR2 YYEKEE (reference sequence). V was clipped by 5 bases and J by 1 base, with 19 bases between them. The chain's CDR3 is CASSPRLEGASYNEQFF. The CDR3 coding sequence is TGTGCCAGCAGTCCGAGGTTGGAGGGAGCGTCCTACAATGAGCAGTTCTTC.

The genes are TRBV7-2 and TRBJ1-5, with D possibly TRBD1 on 5 matching bases. Germline CDR1 is SGHTA and CDR2 is FQGNSA. V gave up 4 bases and J gave up 1 base, with 17 bases separating them. The CDR3 contains 17 residues. The CDR3 here is CASSSGRGGLSNQPQHF. Written as DNA, the CDR3 is TGTGCCAGCAGCTCCGGACGGGGGGGGTTGAGCAATCAGCCCCAGCATTTT.

Notes on this clone: Lacking the conserved final phenylalanine or tryptophan, this CDR3 likely reflects a read error. The DNA is omitted, as the CDR3 cannot be located on it reliably, and the CDR3 follows TCRdb's listing. This chain joins TRBV6-7 and TRBJ1-2; the DNA was not used to check the table's D call, TRBD1. TRBV6-7 is classed as an ORF, of uncertain function. The CDR3 is 14 amino acids in total, end residues counted. This CDR3 reads CASSSGETGGPLIS.

This chain connects TRBV6-1 to TRBJ2-2; a possible D gene is TRBD2 (6 bases). V was clipped by 0 bases and J by 6 bases, with 17 bases between them. Germline-derived CDR1 and CDR2 are MNHNS and SASEGT. The CDR3 covers 17 residues. The CDR3 sequence: CASSEAIGRGGPGELFF. CDR3 sequence (DNA): TGTGCCAGCAGTGAAGCGATCGGTAGGGGAGGTCCCGGGGAGCTGTTTTTT.

V and J are TRBV2 and TRBJ2-3; the match to TRBD2 covers 15 bases. The germline V gene encodes CDR1 SNHLY and CDR2 FYNNEI. The junction had 0 bases not matched to a gene; V was cut back by 4 bases and J by 4 bases. CDR3 length: 15 amino acids. In DNA form, the CDR3 reads TGTGCCAGCAGTGGGACTAGCGGGGGGGCAGATACGCAGTATTTT. This gives the protein CASSGTSGGADTQYF.